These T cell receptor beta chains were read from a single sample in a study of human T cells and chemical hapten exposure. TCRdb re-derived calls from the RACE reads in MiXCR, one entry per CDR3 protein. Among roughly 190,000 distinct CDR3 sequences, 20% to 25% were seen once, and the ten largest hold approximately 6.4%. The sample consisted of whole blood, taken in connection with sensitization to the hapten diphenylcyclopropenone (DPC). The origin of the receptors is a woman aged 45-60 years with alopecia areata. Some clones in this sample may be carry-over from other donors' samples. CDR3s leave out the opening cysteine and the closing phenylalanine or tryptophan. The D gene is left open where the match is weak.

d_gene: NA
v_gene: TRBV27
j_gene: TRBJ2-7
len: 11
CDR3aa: ASSWRAGHEQY

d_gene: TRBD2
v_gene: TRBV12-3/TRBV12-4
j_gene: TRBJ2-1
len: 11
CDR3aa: ASAGGSYNEQF

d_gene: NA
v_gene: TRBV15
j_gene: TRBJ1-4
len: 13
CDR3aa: ATSRDRQGNEKLF

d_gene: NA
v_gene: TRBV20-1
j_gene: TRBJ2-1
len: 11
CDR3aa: SAPQPGYNEQF

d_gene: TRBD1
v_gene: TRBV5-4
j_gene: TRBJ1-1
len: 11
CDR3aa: ASSPGQGAEAF

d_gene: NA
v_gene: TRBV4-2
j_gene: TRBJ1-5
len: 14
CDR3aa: ASSQGFRDSNQPQH

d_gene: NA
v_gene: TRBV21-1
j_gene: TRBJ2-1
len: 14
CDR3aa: ASSILAGSDYNEQF

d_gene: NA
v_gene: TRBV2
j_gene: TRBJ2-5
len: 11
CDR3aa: ASNLEVRKTQY

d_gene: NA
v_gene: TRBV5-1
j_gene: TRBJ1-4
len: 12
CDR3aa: ASSLTGIDEKLF

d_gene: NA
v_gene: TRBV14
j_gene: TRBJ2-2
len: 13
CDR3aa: ASSQRRLDTGELF

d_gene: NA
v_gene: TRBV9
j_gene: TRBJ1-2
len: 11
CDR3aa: ASSTGLFGGYT

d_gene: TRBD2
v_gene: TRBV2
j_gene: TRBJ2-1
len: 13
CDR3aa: ASRGRLAGYNEQF